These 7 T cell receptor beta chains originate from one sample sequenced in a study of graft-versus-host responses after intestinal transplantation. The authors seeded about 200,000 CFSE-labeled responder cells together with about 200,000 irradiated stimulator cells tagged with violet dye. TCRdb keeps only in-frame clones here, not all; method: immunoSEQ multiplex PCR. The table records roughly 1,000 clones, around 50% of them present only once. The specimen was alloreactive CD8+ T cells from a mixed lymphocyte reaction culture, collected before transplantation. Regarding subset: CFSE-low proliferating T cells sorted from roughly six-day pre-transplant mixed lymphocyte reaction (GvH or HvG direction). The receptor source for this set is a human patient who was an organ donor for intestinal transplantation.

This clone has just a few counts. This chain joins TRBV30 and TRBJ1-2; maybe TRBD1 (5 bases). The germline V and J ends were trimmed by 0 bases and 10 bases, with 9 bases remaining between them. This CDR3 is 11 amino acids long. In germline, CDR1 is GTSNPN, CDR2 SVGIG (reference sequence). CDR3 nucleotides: TGTGCCTGGAGTGTATGGGGGGTCTACACCTTC. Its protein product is CAWSVWGVYTF.

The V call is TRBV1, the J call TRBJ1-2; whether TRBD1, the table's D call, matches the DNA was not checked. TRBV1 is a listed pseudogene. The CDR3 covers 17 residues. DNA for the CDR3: TGCACCAGCAGCCCCACAGGACCTGGCCCATATAACTATGGCTACACCTTC. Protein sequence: CTSSPTGPGPYNYGYTF.

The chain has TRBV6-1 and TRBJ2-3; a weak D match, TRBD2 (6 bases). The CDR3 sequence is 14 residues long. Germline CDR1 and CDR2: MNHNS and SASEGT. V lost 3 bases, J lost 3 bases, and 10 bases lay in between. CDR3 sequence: CASSERGITDTQYF. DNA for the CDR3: TGTGCCAGCAGTGAGCGCGGGATAACAGATACGCAGTATTTT.

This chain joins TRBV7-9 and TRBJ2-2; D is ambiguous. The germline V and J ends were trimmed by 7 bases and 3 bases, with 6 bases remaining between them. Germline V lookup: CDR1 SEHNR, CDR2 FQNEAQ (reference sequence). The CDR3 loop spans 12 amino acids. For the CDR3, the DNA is TGTGCCAGCAATTTTGACACCGGGGAGCTGTTTTTT. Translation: CASNFDTGELFF.

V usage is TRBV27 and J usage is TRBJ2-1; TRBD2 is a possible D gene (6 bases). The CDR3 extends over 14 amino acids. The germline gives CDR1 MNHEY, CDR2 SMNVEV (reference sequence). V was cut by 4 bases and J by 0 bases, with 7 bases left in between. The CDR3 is CASSSGSSYNEQFF. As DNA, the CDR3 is TGTGCCAGCAGTTCCGGGAGCTCCTACAATGAGCAGTTCTTC.

CDR3 nucleotides: TGCGCCAGCAGCTTGGCGAACCACGGACAGGACCCCTACAATGAGCAGTTCTTC. Its protein product is CASSLANHGQDPYNEQFF. The V gene is TRBV5-1, the J gene TRBJ2-1, with 7 bases matching TRBD1. Germline V gives CDR1 SGHRS, CDR2 YFSETQ. Unmatched junction bases numbered 11, after V lost 0 bases and J lost 2 bases. This CDR3 has 18 amino acids.

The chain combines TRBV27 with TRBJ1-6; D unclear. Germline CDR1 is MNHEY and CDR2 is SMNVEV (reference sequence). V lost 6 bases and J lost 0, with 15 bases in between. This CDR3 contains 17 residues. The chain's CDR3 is CASSSTISFSYNSPLHF. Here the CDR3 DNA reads TGTGCCAGCAGCTCGACAATTAGTTTCTCCTATAATTCACCCCTCCACTTT.